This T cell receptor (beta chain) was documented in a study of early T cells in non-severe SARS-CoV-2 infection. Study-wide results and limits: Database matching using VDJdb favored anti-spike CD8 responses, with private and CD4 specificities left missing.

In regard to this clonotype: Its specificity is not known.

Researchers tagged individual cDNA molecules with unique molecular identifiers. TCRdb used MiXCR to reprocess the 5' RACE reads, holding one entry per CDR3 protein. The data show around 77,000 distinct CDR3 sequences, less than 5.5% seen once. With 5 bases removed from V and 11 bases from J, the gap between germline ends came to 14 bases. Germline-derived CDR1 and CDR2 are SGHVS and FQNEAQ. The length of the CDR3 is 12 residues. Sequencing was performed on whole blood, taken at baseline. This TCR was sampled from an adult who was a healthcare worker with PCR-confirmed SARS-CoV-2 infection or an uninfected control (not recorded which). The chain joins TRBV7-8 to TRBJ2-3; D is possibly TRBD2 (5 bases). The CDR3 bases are TGTGCCAGCAGCACTAAACTAGGGATGCAGTATTTT. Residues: CASSTKLGMQYF.